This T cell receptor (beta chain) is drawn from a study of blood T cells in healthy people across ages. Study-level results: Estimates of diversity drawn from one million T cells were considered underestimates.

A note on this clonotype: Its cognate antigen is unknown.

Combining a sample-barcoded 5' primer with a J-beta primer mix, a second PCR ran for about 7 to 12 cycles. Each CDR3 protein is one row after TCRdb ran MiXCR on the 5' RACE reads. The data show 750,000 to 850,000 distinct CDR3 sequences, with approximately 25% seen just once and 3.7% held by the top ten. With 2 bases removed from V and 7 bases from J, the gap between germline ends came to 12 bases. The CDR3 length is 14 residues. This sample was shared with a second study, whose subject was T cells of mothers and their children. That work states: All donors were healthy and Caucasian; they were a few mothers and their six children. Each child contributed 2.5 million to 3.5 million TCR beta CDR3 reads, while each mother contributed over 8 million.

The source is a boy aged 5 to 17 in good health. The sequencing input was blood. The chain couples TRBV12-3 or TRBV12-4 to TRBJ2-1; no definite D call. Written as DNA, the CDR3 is TGTGCCAGCAGTTTATCGCCCCTGGAGAATGAGCAGTTCTTC. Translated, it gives CASSLSPLENEQFF.